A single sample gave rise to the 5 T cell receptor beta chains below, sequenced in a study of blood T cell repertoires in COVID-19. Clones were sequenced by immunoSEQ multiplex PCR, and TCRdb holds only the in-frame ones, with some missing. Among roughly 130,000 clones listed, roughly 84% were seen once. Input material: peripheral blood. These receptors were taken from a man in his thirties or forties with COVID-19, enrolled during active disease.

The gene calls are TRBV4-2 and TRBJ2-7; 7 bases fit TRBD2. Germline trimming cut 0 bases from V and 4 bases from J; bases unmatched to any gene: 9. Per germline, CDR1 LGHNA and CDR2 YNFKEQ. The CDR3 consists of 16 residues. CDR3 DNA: TGTGCCAGCAGCCAAGATTGGGCTAGCGGTGCGTACGAGCAGTACTTC. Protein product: CASSQDWASGAYEQYF.

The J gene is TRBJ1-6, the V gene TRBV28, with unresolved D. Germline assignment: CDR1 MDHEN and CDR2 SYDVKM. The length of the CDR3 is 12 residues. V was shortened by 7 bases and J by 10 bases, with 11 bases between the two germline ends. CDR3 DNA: TGTGCCAGCACCAACATCCGATCACCCCTCCACTTT. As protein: CASTNIRSPLHF.

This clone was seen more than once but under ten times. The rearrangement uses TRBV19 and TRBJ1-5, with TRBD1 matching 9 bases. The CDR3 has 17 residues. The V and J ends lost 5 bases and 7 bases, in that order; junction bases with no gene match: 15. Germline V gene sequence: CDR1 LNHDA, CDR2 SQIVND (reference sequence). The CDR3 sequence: CASSPMGGQGVSQPQHF. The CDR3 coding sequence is TGTGCCAGTAGTCCTATGGGGGGACAGGGTGTTTCACAGCCCCAGCATTTT.

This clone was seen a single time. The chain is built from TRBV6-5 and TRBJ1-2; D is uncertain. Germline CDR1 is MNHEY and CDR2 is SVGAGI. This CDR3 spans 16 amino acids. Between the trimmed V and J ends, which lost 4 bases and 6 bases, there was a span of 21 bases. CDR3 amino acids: CASSSSPGSYGDGYTF. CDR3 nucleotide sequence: TGTGCCAGCAGTTCTTCCCCGGGAAGTTACGGGGATGGCTACACCTTC.

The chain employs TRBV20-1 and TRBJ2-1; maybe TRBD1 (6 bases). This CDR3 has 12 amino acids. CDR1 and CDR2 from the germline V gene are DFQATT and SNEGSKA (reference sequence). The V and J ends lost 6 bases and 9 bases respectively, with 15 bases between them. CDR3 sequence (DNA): TGCAGTGCGAGTCAGGGGCGGGTTGAGCAGTTCTTC. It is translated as CSASQGRVEQFF.